This TCR beta chain came from a study of T-cell reconstitution after alpha-beta-depleted transplantation in children (TCRdb year 2016). For the wider study: Using TCR repertoire profiling, the study quantitatively followed how T-cell immune reconstitution unfolded in children after TCRalphabeta/CD19-depleted allogeneic hematopoietic cell transplantation.

Library preparation was by PCR. The listed sequencing device is Illumina HiSeq 2500. Molecular barcoding was employed in the preparation of TCR libraries, with unique molecular identifiers being used to normalize TCRbeta repertoire quantification. TCRdb reran the public reads through fastp at Q25 and MiXCR, keeping productive beta chains. Here each entry gathers all rows of one CDR3 protein and keeps the most common genes and DNA. The sample profile shows about 72,000 distinct CDR3 sequences; 6% to 8.5% of them were found once. In total, the top ten clones hold around 2.4% of the sample. CDR1 and CDR2 were assigned from the germline V gene as SGHDN and FVKESK. The CDR3 sequence holds 14 residues, the cysteine and phenylalanine included. The only DNA kept is the CDR3, 42 bases in frame from the first base. After removal of 6 bases from V and 7 bases from J, the junction retains 8 bases not matched to a gene.

Details on this clonotype: Its cognate antigen has yet to be identified. The sample holds no much larger clone one base away, and base qualities are not on file.

The clonotype originates from a human donor who donated a stem cell graft to a child with acute lymphoblastic leukemia. Sequencing was performed on PBMCs from the stem cell graft donor, taken from the stem cell graft. Recombination connected TRBV14 to TRBJ2-2; 7 of the junction bases match TRBD1. The bases are TGTGCCAGCAGACACACAGGGGAACGCGGGGAGCTGTTTTTT. This yields the protein CASRHTGERGELFF.